This T cell receptor beta chain was identified in a study of monozygotic twins with inflammatory bowel disease. Looked up from germline, CDR1 is DFQATT and CDR2 is SNEGSKA (reference sequence). CDR3 size: 16 residues. TCRdb processed the 5' RACE reads again and assigns one entry to each CDR3 protein, with no DNA. Listed are about 440,000 distinct CDR3 sequences; 2.4% falls within the top ten. Sequenced input: blood. This chain joins TRBV20-1 and TRBJ2-1; the D call from TCRdb, TRBD2, cannot be confirmed without DNA. The TCR comes from a human donor with ulcerative colitis or Crohn's disease, or a healthy co-twin of an affected twin (not recorded which). The CDR3 is CSARGRLAPTYNEQFF.